This T cell receptor (beta chain) was captured by sequencing in a study of cytomegalovirus exposure and HLA in healthy donors. Notes on the study in general: Cytomegalovirus association was listed for 150 to 200 TCR beta chains. Sequencing likely caused a cluster of highly shared sequence variants.

The CDR3 runs 15 residues. Germline V gene data show CDR1 as MNHEY and CDR2 as SMNVEV (reference sequence). Trimming cost V 5 bases and J 1 base, with 14 bases left between them. PCR used 60 Vbeta primers and 13 Jbeta primers. Sequencing was performed with immunoSEQ multiplex PCR; in TCRdb, only in-frame clones are kept and a portion is missing. The sample lists 210,000 or so clones, around 81% seen once, with 10% to 13% in the top ten. On this clone itself: Its antigen remains unidentified.

The gene calls are TRBV27 and TRBJ1-2; maybe TRBD1 (6 bases). Source material: PBMCs. This receptor was taken from a woman between 45 and 65 years old in good health and CMV-seropositive. CDR3 sequence (DNA): TGTGCCAGCAGTCCCGCGGGGGCGAGTAACTATGGCTACACCTTC. It is translated as CASSPAGASNYGYTF.